Below are 15 T cell receptor beta chains sequenced from a single sample in a study of cytomegalovirus exposure and HLA in healthy donors. PCR primers comprised 60 Vbeta and 13 Jbeta primers. Profiled with immunoSEQ multiplex PCR; TCRdb holds only in-frame clones, not every one. The sample totals around 200,000 clones; its top ten clones hold around 1.1%. Sequencing was performed on PBMCs. The origin of the receptors is a girl aged 2 to 10 in good health and CMV-seropositive.

The rearrangement joins TRBV27 to TRBJ2-5; TRBD2 agrees at 8 bases. The length of the CDR3 is 16 residues. Germline CDR1 reads MNHEY; CDR2 reads SMNVEV (reference sequence). The V and J ends lost 5 bases and 2 bases, in that order; junction bases with no gene match: 10. This CDR3 is CASSPASGRGQETQYF. CDR3 in DNA: TGTGCCAGCAGTCCTGCCTCCGGGAGGGGGCAAGAGACCCAGTACTTC.

The chain carries TRBV5-8 and TRBJ1-2; 9 nucleotides line up with TRBD1. This CDR3 has 15 amino acids. Per the germline V gene, CDR1 is SGHTS and CDR2 is YDEGEE. Trimming removed 4 bases from V and 4 bases from J; junction bases left unmatched: 8. As DNA, the CDR3 is TGTGCCAGCAGCCCGAGGGACAGGGATTCCTATGGCTACACCTTC. Translating gives CASSPRDRDSYGYTF.

The chain is built from TRBV11-2 and TRBJ1-2; no firm D call. The V gene lost 4 bases and the J gene lost 0 bases, with 9 bases spanning the gap. Germline CDR1 SGHAT, CDR2 FQNNGV. This CDR3 region has 14 residues. The CDR3: CASSSVGANYGYTF. Written as DNA, the CDR3 is TGTGCCAGCAGCTCTGTCGGGGCTAACTATGGCTACACCTTC. The variable domain in full, completed from reference TRBV11-2 and TRBJ1-2, reads EAGVAQSPRYKIIEKRQSVAFWCNPISGHATLYWYQQILGQGPKLLIQFQNNGVVDDSQLPKDRFSAERLKGVDSTLKIQPAKLEDSAVYLCASSSVGANYGYTFGSGTRLTVV.

For this clone: Other DNA sequences within the sample encode an identical CDR3. The chain has TRBV14 and TRBJ1-2; 7 positions agree with TRBD1. CDR3 length: 13 amino acids. Per the germline V gene, CDR1 is SGHDN and CDR2 is FVKESK. V lost 1 base and J lost 5; bases outside the gene matches: 1. CDR3 sequence: CASSQGQGYGYTF. The CDR3 bases are TGTGCCAGCAGCCAAGGACAGGGTTATGGCTACACCTTC. Combining the CDR3 with reference TRBV14 and TRBJ1-2 gives the whole variable domain EAGVTQFPSHSVIEKGQTVTLRCDPISGHDNLYWYRRVMGKEIKFLLHFVKESKQDESGMPNNRFLAERTGGTYSTLKVQPAELEDSGVYFCASSQGQGYGYTFGSGTRLTVV.

The V and J genes are TRBV4-2 and TRBJ2-6, with TRBD2 as a possible D gene (7 bases). Trimming left V 1 base short and J 2 bases short, with 12 bases between. From germline, CDR1 is LGHNA and CDR2 YNFKEQ. The CDR3 length is 17 residues. The CDR3 DNA sequence: TGTGCCAGCAGCCAAGTGGGGGGGCAGGCTGGGGCCAACGTCCTGACTTTC. It translates to CASSQVGGQAGANVLTF.

The rearrangement links TRBV7-8 to TRBJ1-4; 9 bases map to TRBD1. Germline V gene sequence: CDR1 SGHVS, CDR2 FQNEAQ. The J segment lost 7 bases and the V segment lost 6 bases, leaving 9 bases of the junction unmatched. There are 15 residues in the CDR3. The CDR3 coding sequence is TGTGCCAGCAGGGAAGTACAGGGGGCGAGTGAAAAACTGTTTTTT. It codes for CASREVQGASEKLFF. Combining the CDR3 with reference TRBV7-8 and TRBJ1-4 gives the whole variable domain GAGVSQSPRYKVAKRGQDVALRCDPISGHVSLFWYQQALGQGPEFLTYFQNEAQLDKSGLPSDRFFAERPEGSVSTLKIQRTQQEDSAVYLCASREVQGASEKLFFGSGTQLSVL.

The rearrangement joins TRBV5-4 to TRBJ2-4; 11 bases align to TRBD2. Trimming took 1 base from V and 5 from J; bases not matched to a gene: 8. In germline, CDR1 is SGHNT, CDR2 YYREEE (reference sequence). The CDR3 contains 17 residues. This chain's CDR3 is CASSLTSGRWRENIQYF. The CDR3 region has the DNA TGTGCCAGCAGCTTGACTAGCGGGAGATGGAGGGAAAACATTCAGTACTTC.

V and J are TRBV9 and TRBJ2-7; 9 bases map to TRBD1. The V gene end was trimmed by 4 bases and the J gene end by 3 bases; junction bases not matched to a gene: 11. From germline, CDR1 is SGDLS and CDR2 YYNGEE. This CDR3 comprises 16 residues. CDR3 residues: CASSPRPGQGRYEQYF. CDR3 nucleotides: TGTGCCAGCAGCCCCCGCCCGGGACAGGGTCGCTACGAGCAGTACTTC.

The chain combines TRBV28 with TRBJ2-3; D remains unclear. The CDR3 extends over 12 amino acids. The germline V gene encodes CDR1 MDHEN and CDR2 SYDVKM. V lost 10 bases to trimming and J lost 3 bases, with 11 bases between them. The chain's CDR3 is CATSLLTDTQYF. The CDR3 bases are TGTGCCACATCCCTACTAACAGATACGCAGTATTTT. Using reference TRBV28 and TRBJ2-3 for the parts outside the CDR3, the full variable domain is DVKVTQSSRYLVKRTGEKVFLECVQDMDHENMFWYRQDPGLGLRLIYFSYDVKMKEKGDIPEGYSVSREKKERFSLILESASTNQTSMYLCATSLLTDTQYFGPGTRLTVL.

The chain's CDR3 is CASSEFGWGTSGYNEQFF. CDR3 DNA sequence: TGTGCCAGCAGTGAATTCGGGTGGGGGACTAGCGGCTACAATGAGCAGTTCTTC. The chain couples TRBV6-1 to TRBJ2-1, with TRBD2 matching 11 bases. The V gene end was trimmed by 2 bases and the J gene end by 3 bases; junction bases not matched to a gene: 9. The CDR3 is 18 residues long. CDR1 and CDR2 (germline): MNHNS, SASEGT.

The DNA for the CDR3 is TGTGCCAGCATGGAGGGGGCGTGGGACACTGAAGCTTTCTTT. Its translation: CASMEGAWDTEAFF. This chain connects TRBV6-1 to TRBJ1-1; 7 nucleotides line up with TRBD1. J lost 3 bases, V lost 7 bases, and 8 bases had no gene match. This CDR3 is built from 14 residues. The V gene's germline CDR1 is MNHNS and CDR2 SASEGT.

This sequence joins TRBV27 and TRBJ1-1; a weak D match, TRBD1 (6 bases). V was clipped by 3 bases and J by 4 bases, with 12 bases between them. Germline V CDR1 and CDR2: MNHEY, SMNVEV (reference sequence). The CDR3 extends over 14 amino acids. The CDR3 spells CASSLGRGVTEAFF. The CDR3 DNA reads as TGTGCCAGCAGTTTGGGCAGGGGTGTCACTGAAGCTTTCTTT.

CDR3 amino acids: CASSKGARQETQYF. CDR3 sequence (DNA): TGCGCCAGCAGCAAGGGAGCTAGACAAGAGACCCAGTACTTC. The V and J genes are TRBV5-1 and TRBJ2-5; TRBD2 is a possible D gene (5 bases). V was cut by 4 bases and J by 2 bases, with 12 bases left in between. Germline CDR1 and CDR2: SGHRS and YFSETQ. This CDR3 region has 14 residues.

V and J are TRBV18 and TRBJ2-1; tentative D call: TRBD2 (5 bases). CDR3 length: 15 amino acids. In germline, CDR1 is KGHSH, CDR2 LQKENI. The V end lost 2 bases, the J end lost 4 bases, and 12 bases lay between the germline ends. The chain's CDR3 is CASSPKQTGYNEQFF. The CDR3 DNA reads TGTGCCAGCTCACCAAAACAGACGGGGTACAATGAGCAGTTCTTC. The full variable domain, with the rest looked up from reference TRBV18 and TRBJ2-1, is NAGVMQNPRHLVRRRGQEARLRCSPMKGHSHVYWYRQLPEEGLKFMVYLQKENIIDESGMPKERFSAEFPKEGPSILRIQQVVRGDSAAYFCASSPKQTGYNEQFFGPGTRLTVL.

This chain connects TRBV6-1 to TRBJ2-7; 8 bases fit TRBD2. J was trimmed by 5 bases and V by 3 bases; bases with no gene match: 18. Germline V CDR1 and CDR2: MNHNS, SASEGT. CDR3 size: 18 residues. DNA of the CDR3: TGTGCCAGCAGTGATCCCCGTTTTTCAAGCGGGAGCGCCCACGAGCAGTACTTC. It specifies CASSDPRFSSGSAHEQYF.